Shown below are 24 T cell receptor beta chains from a single sample sequenced in a study. TCRdb re-called the RT-PCR reads through MiXCR, storing one row per CDR3 protein. Among more than 550,000 distinct CDR3 sequences, 13% to 15% were seen once, and the ten largest hold 3.6%. Material for sequencing was memory CD4+ T cells from blood. The receptors were sampled from a female donor in good health, serving as a healthy control.

The chain links TRBV7-8 to TRBJ2-7, with a weak D call TRBD1 (6 bases). With 0 bases removed from V and 0 bases from J, the gap between germline ends came to 9 bases. The CDR3 loop spans 15 amino acids. Looked up from germline, CDR1 is SGHVS and CDR2 is FQNEAQ. The chain's CDR3 is CASSLARGGSYEQYF. The CDR3 coding sequence is TGTGCCAGCAGCTTAGCGCGAGGGGGCTCCTACGAGCAGTACTTC.

The chain employs TRBV6-2 or TRBV6-3 and TRBJ2-5, with D maybe TRBD1 (6 bases). This CDR3 region has 15 residues. The germline V and J ends were trimmed by 5 bases and 8 bases, with 21 bases remaining between them. The germline V gene has CDR1 MNHEY and CDR2 SVGEGT. The CDR3 region is CASSKGTGLGDTQYF. DNA for the CDR3: TGTGCCAGCAGTAAGGGTACAGGGTTGGGAGATACCCAGTACTTC.

In its sample, this clonotype was seen a few times. This chain links TRBV20-1 with TRBJ2-5, with TRBD2 matching over 13 bases. The CDR3 extends over 16 amino acids. The germline CDR1 and CDR2 sequences are DFQATT and SNEGSKA (reference sequence). Losses at the gene ends were 4 bases for V and 5 bases for J; bases not matched to a gene: 10. The CDR3 sequence is CSATPGLAGWGETQYF. DNA for the CDR3: TGCAGTGCTACACCGGGACTAGCGGGATGGGGGGAGACCCAGTACTTC.

This clonotype occurred many times. The rearrangement joins TRBV7-2 to TRBJ2-5; D not resolved. CDR3 length equals 14 residues. Trimming took off 8 bases at V and 2 bases at J, with 15 bases between the two ends. CDR1 SGHTA and CDR2 FQGNSA come from the germline V gene. The CDR3 loop is CASRLPGGQETQYF. The CDR3 DNA follows: TGTGCCAGCCGACTTCCGGGCGGACAAGAGACCCAGTACTTC.

This clonotype was observed a handful of times. The V gene is TRBV5-6, the J gene TRBJ2-3; TRBD2 aligns across 8 bases. V shed 4 bases, J shed 1 base, and the junction held 8 bases outside the gene matches. This CDR3 has 16 residues. Germline V gives CDR1 SGHDT, CDR2 YYEEEE. The CDR3 DNA sequence: TGTGCCAGCAGCCTGGTAGCGGGAAGGGGCACAGATACGCAGTATTTT. Its translation: CASSLVAGRGTDTQYF.

There are a few counts of this clonotype. V gene TRBV2 combines with J gene TRBJ2-3; TRBD1 matches 9 bases. CDR1 is SNHLY and CDR2 is FYNNEI in the germline V gene. Germline trimming cut 6 bases from V and 2 bases from J; bases unmatched to any gene: 6. This CDR3 is built from 15 residues. Here the CDR3 reads CASRRDREVTDTQYF. CDR3 in DNA: TGTGCCAGCAGACGGGACAGGGAGGTCACAGATACGCAGTATTTT.

The rearrangement joins TRBV30 to TRBJ1-4; TRBD1 matches at 11 bases. This CDR3 spans 15 amino acids. J was trimmed by 8 bases and V by 2 bases; bases with no gene match: 7. In germline, CDR1 is GTSNPN, CDR2 SVGIG (reference sequence). In DNA form, the CDR3 reads TGTGCCTGGAGTCCTGGACAGGGGGCGAGAGAAAAACTGTTTTTT. This translates into CAWSPGQGAREKLFF.

This clonotype was counted between two and nine times. The gene calls are TRBV6-2 or TRBV6-3 and TRBJ2-7, with 10 bases fitting TRBD1. CDR1 and CDR2 from the germline V gene are MNHEY and SVGEGT. CDR3 length: 13 amino acids. V lost 7 bases and J lost 5; bases outside the gene matches: 5. CDR3 coding DNA: TGTGCCAGCACGGGACAGGGGTACCACGAGCAGTACTTC. This gives the protein CASTGQGYHEQYF.

The chain is built from TRBV4-2 and TRBJ1-2, with TRBD1 as a possible D gene (6 bases). The CDR3 runs 17 residues. Trimming removed 0 bases from V and 2 bases from J, with 16 bases in between. Germline values: CDR1 LGHNA, CDR2 YNFKEQ. CDR3 nucleotide sequence: TGTGCCAGCAGCCAAGATGTGGGGGGCTCATTCAACTATGGCTACACCTTC. Translating gives CASSQDVGGSFNYGYTF.

The rearrangement uses TRBV15 and TRBJ2-1; D is possibly TRBD2 (7 bases). Trimming took off 5 bases at V and 5 bases at J, with 16 bases between the two ends. The length of the CDR3 is 15 residues. Germline assignment: CDR1 LNHNV and CDR2 YYDKDF (reference sequence). The CDR3 DNA is TGTGCCACCAGCGAGGGGGGGGGGAGCAACAATGAGCAGTTCTTC. Protein product: CATSEGGGSNNEQFF. Combining the CDR3 with reference TRBV15 and TRBJ2-1 gives the whole variable domain DAMVIQNPRYQVTQFGKPVTLSCSQTLNHNVMYWYQQKSSQAPKLLFHYYDKDFNNEADTPDNFQSRRPNTSFCFLDIRSPGLGDTAMYLCATSEGGGSNNEQFFGPGTRLTVL.

This clonotype was seen a handful of times. In nucleotides, the CDR3 is TGCGCCAGCAGCCCTTTATTGGCCACGGGTACTGAAGCTTTCTTT. Protein sequence: CASSPLLATGTEAFF. The rearrangement uses TRBV5-1 and TRBJ1-1; D is uncertain. V gave up 4 bases and J gave up 5 bases, with 18 bases separating them. The V gene's germline CDR1 is SGHRS and CDR2 YFSETQ. The length of the CDR3 is 15 residues. Based on the CDR3 plus reference TRBV5-1 and TRBJ1-1, the full variable domain is KAGVTQTPRYLIKTRGQQVTLSCSPISGHRSVSWYQQTPGQGLQFLFEYFSETQRNKGNFPGRFSGRQFSNSRSEMNVSTLELGDSALYLCASSPLLATGTEAFFGQGTRLTVV.

This clonotype was observed at least ten times. The chain recombines TRBV3-1 with TRBJ2-1; D is unresolved. Germline V gene lookup returns CDR1 LGHDT and CDR2 YNNKEL (reference sequence). Trimming stripped 4 bases from V and 9 bases from J, with 13 bases between. There are 13 residues in the CDR3. CDR3 sequence (DNA): TGTGCCAGCAGCCGCGACAACTTGGGTGAGCAGTTCTTC. Translation gives CASSRDNLGEQFF.

This clonotype was recorded only once. This chain connects TRBV20-1 to TRBJ2-1; 14 bases are a match to TRBD2. Germline assignment: CDR1 DFQATT and CDR2 SNEGSKA (reference sequence). V lost 5 bases, J lost 8 bases, and 14 bases stayed unmatched. The CDR3 is 17 amino acids. This CDR3 is CSAARGLAGASVYEQFF. The CDR3 DNA reads TGCAGTGCTGCCCGGGGACTAGCGGGAGCGTCAGTGTATGAGCAGTTCTTC.

This clonotype was counted ten times or more. The rearrangement uses TRBV7-3 and TRBJ1-6, with no clear D. V was trimmed by 5 bases and J by 10 bases, leaving 18 bases between them. The germline V gene has CDR1 SGHTA and CDR2 FQGTGA. This CDR3 has 15 residues. The CDR3 nucleotides read TGTGCCAGCAGCGCTACTGCCCCGGAGGGATCACCCCTCCACTTT. Amino acid sequence: CASSATAPEGSPLHF.

This clonotype has just one count. Possible read error: a much larger clone is one base away. The chain carries TRBV5-1 and TRBJ2-2; possibly TRBD2 for D (5 bases). From germline, CDR1 is SGHRS and CDR2 YFSETQ. This CDR3 has 14 amino acids. CDR3 in DNA: TGCGCCAGCAGCTTATTACATCTCACCGGGGAGCCGTTTTTT. Translating gives CASSLLHLTGEPFF.

This clonotype has a handful of counts. J is TRBJ2-7 and V is TRBV28; TRBD1 matches 7 bases. J gave up 3 bases and V 6 bases, and 5 bases lay outside the gene matches. This CDR3 has 13 amino acids. Germline V gene data show CDR1 as MDHEN and CDR2 as SYDVKM. For the CDR3, the DNA is TGTGCCAGCAGACCGGGACAGAACTACGAGCAGTACTTC. It codes for CASRPGQNYEQYF.

J is TRBJ1-2 and V is TRBV7-2; D is possibly TRBD1 (6 bases). Per germline, CDR1 SGHTA and CDR2 FQGNSA. Trimming removed 1 base at V and 6 bases at J, with 12 bases between. The CDR3 runs to 14 residues. DNA for the CDR3: TGTGCCAGCAGCTTAGGTTGGGGGCTGGATGGCTACACCTTC. Protein sequence: CASSLGWGLDGYTF.

The V call is TRBV6-5, the J call TRBJ2-3; D might be TRBD2 (5 bases). The V gene lost 6 bases and the J gene lost 4 bases, with 14 bases spanning the gap. The CDR3 loop spans 14 amino acids. Germline lookup yields CDR1 MNHEY and CDR2 SVGAGI. CDR3 protein: CASSSGLSPDTQYF. CDR3 nucleotides: TGTGCCAGCAGCTCAGGACTGTCCCCAGATACGCAGTATTTT.

The sample holds many counts of this clonotype. V gene TRBV12-3 or TRBV12-4 combines with J gene TRBJ1-1, with TRBD1 identical over 9 bases. The CDR3 consists of 14 residues. The V and J ends lost 5 bases and 10 bases, in that order; junction bases with no gene match: 11. CDR3 DNA: TGTGCCAGCAGTCTCACAGGGGGCGTGGGGCGAGCTTTCTTT. Protein product: CASSLTGGVGRAFF.

The chain couples TRBV20-1 to TRBJ2-6; the D is unclear. The CDR3 has 14 residues. Per germline, CDR1 DFQATT and CDR2 SNEGSKA (reference sequence). The V gene lost 5 bases and the J gene lost 0 bases, with 8 bases spanning the gap. CDR3 amino acids: CSAFPISGANVLTF. CDR3 sequence (DNA): TGCAGTGCTTTCCCTATCTCTGGGGCCAACGTCCTGACTTTC.

The table lists this clonotype with many counts. The chain recombines TRBV12-3 or TRBV12-4 with TRBJ2-1; TRBD1 matches 7 bases. This CDR3 has 13 residues. V shed 4 bases, J shed 10 bases, and the junction held 7 bases outside the gene matches. Written as DNA, the CDR3 is TGTGCCAGCAGTTCGCAGACAGGGAACGAGCAGTTCTTC. Its protein product is CASSSQTGNEQFF.

This clonotype showed up many times. This chain uses TRBV27 with TRBJ1-2, with D tentatively TRBD1 (5 bases). The length of the CDR3 is 14 residues. Germline V lookup: CDR1 MNHEY, CDR2 SMNVEV (reference sequence). Trimming stripped 6 bases from V and 5 bases from J, with 16 bases between. As DNA, the CDR3 is TGTGCCAGCAGCCAACAGGCAGCTGGATATGGCTACACCTTC. Translation gives CASSQQAAGYGYTF.

The chain has TRBV27 and TRBJ2-1; tentative D call: TRBD1 (6 bases). V shed 6 bases and J shed 5 bases, with 11 bases lying between them. The CDR3 has 13 amino acids. The germline CDR1 and CDR2 sequences are MNHEY and SMNVEV (reference sequence). The CDR3, as DNA: TGTGCCAGCAGGGACAGCACACACAATGAGCAGTTCTTC. As protein: CASRDSTHNEQFF.

This clonotype occurred many times. The V and J genes are TRBV6-5 and TRBJ2-7; D not certain. Germline V lookup: CDR1 MNHEY, CDR2 SVGAGI. This CDR3 contains 13 residues. V dropped 2 bases and J dropped 6 bases, with 11 bases sitting between them. The CDR3: CASSYTPGREQYF. The CDR3 bases are TGTGCCAGCAGTTACACGCCGGGTCGCGAGCAGTACTTC.